These 22 T cell receptor beta chains share one sample of origin, sequenced in a study of regulatory T cells in long-lasting Graves disease (dated by TCRdb to 2020 to 2022). The receptor library was made with multiplex PCR. The listed sequencing device is Illumina HiSeq 4000. iRepertoire HTBI primers and Arm-PCR amplification of CDR3 regions were used to construct TCR beta libraries. The public reads were quality trimmed at Q25 with fastp and then assembled into clones with MiXCR by TCRdb, keeping productive beta chains. Identical CDR3 protein sequences are pooled into one entry, listed with their most common genes and DNA. This sample comprises about half a million distinct CDR3 sequences, about 12% of them detected only once. Of the sample, about 8.9% falls within the top ten clones. The time point label, as the study defines it: newly diagnosed GD, antithyroid drugs for less than 3 months. RNA was extracted from PBMCs in TRIzol for both TCR sequencing and RNA sequencing.

The same specimen was also included in a second study, on T cells in Graves' hyperthyroidism and ophthalmopathy.

Sequencing was performed on peripheral blood mononuclear cells (PBMCs), taken at new diagnosis, from a patient treated with antithyroid drugs. The receptors shown here come from a woman in her twenties or thirties with Graves disease. Donor details come from another sample of the same person, matched by shared clones.

The rearrangement joins TRBV7-6 to TRBJ2-2; D possibly corresponds to TRBD2 (6 bases). The V gene lost 5 bases and the J gene lost 6 bases, with 16 bases spanning the gap. Germline values: CDR1 SGHVS, CDR2 FNYEAQ. CDR3 length: 15 residues. CDR3 residues: CASSPSRSGAGELFF. The CDR3 nucleotides read TGTGCCAGCAGCCCTAGCCGTAGCGGTGCCGGGGAGCTGTTTTTT.

The sample holds many counts of this clonotype. This chain uses TRBV7-9 with TRBJ1-1; D unclear. The V gene lost 3 bases and the J gene lost 11 bases, with 16 bases spanning the gap. The germline V gene encodes CDR1 SEHNR and CDR2 FQNEAQ (reference sequence). The CDR3 length is 13 residues. The CDR3 reads CASSLSVRERAFF. The CDR3 nucleotides read TGTGCCAGCAGCTTGAGCGTGCGGGAAAGGGCTTTCTTT.

This clonotype occurred many times. The chain combines TRBV28 with TRBJ2-7; D unresolved. CDR3 length: 11 residues. The V gene lost 5 bases and the J gene lost 3 bases, with 5 bases spanning the gap. Germline CDR1 is MDHEN and CDR2 is SYDVKM. The CDR3 region has the DNA TGTGCCAGCAGTATGAACTACGAGCAGTACTTC. Residues: CASSMNYEQYF.

Only a few counts were recorded for this clonotype. The rearrangement joins TRBV5-8 to TRBJ1-1, with D maybe TRBD1 (5 bases). Germline CDR1 SGHTS, CDR2 YDEGEE. V was trimmed by 3 bases and J by 0 bases, leaving 6 bases between them. The CDR3 loop spans 13 amino acids. The CDR3 DNA reads as TGTGCCAGCAGCTCAGGGATGAACACTGAAGCTTTCTTT. As protein: CASSSGMNTEAFF.

This clonotype was detected ten times or more. The chain is built from TRBV11-2 and TRBJ2-1, with no clear D. This CDR3 spans 14 amino acids. With 4 bases removed from V and 8 bases from J, the gap between germline ends came to 15 bases. Germline V gene data show CDR1 as SGHAT and CDR2 as FQNNGV. The CDR3, as DNA: TGTGCCAGCAGCTCCCGAACAATTGGTTATGAGCAGTTCTTC. Encoded protein: CASSSRTIGYEQFF.

This chain joins TRBV5-1 and TRBJ1-1; 8 positions agree with TRBD1. Trimming at V came to 4 bases and at J to 7 bases, leaving 12 bases not matched to a gene. Germline V lookup: CDR1 SGHRS, CDR2 YFSETQ. This CDR3 comprises 15 residues. The CDR3 loop reads CASSLSGTGLLEAFF. The CDR3 region has the DNA TGCGCCAGCAGCCTGTCCGGGACAGGCTTACTTGAAGCTTTCTTT.

Note on this clonotype: This may be a read error, as it is one base from a much larger clone. V usage is TRBV20-1 and J usage is TRBJ2-5; 14 bases fit TRBD2. CDR3 length: 17 residues. The trim removed 5 bases at V and 5 bases at J, leaving 13 bases unmatched. Germline loops: CDR1 DFQATT, CDR2 SNEGSKA (reference sequence). This CDR3 reads CSAEKGGLAGEYETQYF. The CDR3, as DNA: TGCAGTGCTGAGAAGGGGGGACTAGCGGGAGAGTATGAGACCCAGTACTTC.

This clonotype was observed at least ten times. V is TRBV5-1 and J is TRBJ1-2; no reliable D call. Germline V gene sequence: CDR1 SGHRS, CDR2 YFSETQ. Trimming stripped 4 bases from V and 7 bases from J, with 17 bases between. The CDR3 covers 14 residues. The CDR3 coding sequence is TGCGCCAGCAGCCCTGGTGGCCCCCTGGGTGGCTACACCTTC. It specifies CASSPGGPLGGYTF.

This clonotype came up many times. This sequence joins TRBV6-1 and TRBJ2-7; 11 positions match TRBD1. The V and J ends lost 8 bases and 5 bases, in that order; junction bases with no gene match: 11. Looked up from germline, CDR1 is MNHNS and CDR2 is SASEGT. The CDR3 runs to 15 residues. Written as DNA, the CDR3 is TGTGCCAGCCGCTCGTTAGGGACAGGGGGTCACGAGCAGTACTTC. Translating gives CASRSLGTGGHEQYF.

This clonotype was observed many times. The chain combines TRBV30 with TRBJ1-3; possibly TRBD1 for D (6 bases). Trimming pared 2 bases from V and 2 bases from J, leaving 13 bases between. The CDR3 is 15 residues long. Germline values: CDR1 GTSNPN, CDR2 SVGIG (reference sequence). This CDR3 reads CAWSSTGKTGNTIYF. CDR3 nucleotides: TGTGCCTGGAGTTCCACAGGGAAAACTGGAAACACCATATATTTT. The full variable domain, rest sourced from reference TRBV30 and TRBJ1-3, is SQTIHQWPATLVQPVGSPLSLECTVEGTSNPNLYWYRQAAGRGLQLLFYSVGIGQISSEVPQNLSASRPQDRQFILSSKKLLLSDSGFYLCAWSSTGKTGNTIYFGEGSWLTVV.

This clonotype came up many times. The V call is TRBV3-1, the J call TRBJ2-2, with a weak D call TRBD1 (6 bases). Per germline, CDR1 LGHDT and CDR2 YNNKEL (reference sequence). V shed 0 bases and J shed 7 bases, with 9 bases lying between them. The CDR3 loop spans 14 amino acids. CDR3 sequence reads: CASSQEAGDGELFF. The CDR3 DNA reads as TGTGCCAGCAGCCAAGAGGCAGGGGACGGGGAGCTGTTTTTT.

In this sample, this clonotype turned up many times. J is TRBJ1-1 and V is TRBV6-1; possibly TRBD1 for D (5 bases). With 7 bases removed from V and 0 bases from J, the gap between germline ends came to 21 bases. CDR1 is MNHNS and CDR2 is SASEGT in the germline V gene. This CDR3 contains 17 residues. Here the CDR3 reads CASTSGRQSYMNTEAFF. The CDR3 DNA is TGTGCCAGCACTTCTGGGCGACAGTCCTACATGAACACTGAAGCTTTCTTT.

This clonotype was detected many times. This rearrangement joins TRBV7-9 to TRBJ1-2, with 7 bases that match TRBD1. The CDR3 covers 17 residues. Germline-derived CDR1 and CDR2 are SEHNR and FQNEAQ (reference sequence). J gave up 6 bases and V 5 bases, and 18 bases lay outside the gene matches. The CDR3 region is CASSARTFEDRSHGYTF. CDR3 coding DNA: TGTGCCAGCAGCGCGCGAACCTTTGAGGACAGGTCTCATGGCTACACCTTC.

In this sample, this clonotype turned up many times. This chain connects TRBV11-2 to TRBJ2-7; a weak D match, TRBD2 (5 bases). CDR3 length: 13 residues. The germline V gene has CDR1 SGHAT and CDR2 FQNNGV. Trimming pared 3 bases from V and 4 bases from J, leaving 10 bases between. The CDR3 spells CASSFREPYEQYF. The CDR3 DNA sequence: TGTGCCAGCAGCTTCCGGGAACCGTACGAGCAGTACTTC.

This chain joins TRBV7-2 and TRBJ1-2, with D maybe TRBD1 (5 bases). Trimming cost V 1 base and J 1 base, with 10 bases left between them. There are 15 residues in the CDR3. Germline CDR1 and CDR2: SGHTA and FQGNSA. As DNA, the CDR3 is TGTGCCAGCAGCTTAGTTGGGGCGAATAACTATGGCTACACCTTC. The encoded protein is CASSLVGANNYGYTF.

This clonotype was seen ten or more times. The rearrangement links TRBV27 to TRBJ2-7; D might be TRBD1 (6 bases). The CDR3 length is 15 residues. V gave up 5 bases and J gave up 3 bases, with 17 bases separating them. Germline V gives CDR1 MNHEY, CDR2 SMNVEV (reference sequence). CDR3 region: CASSPEQGFVYEQYF. The CDR3 DNA follows: TGTGCCAGCAGTCCTGAACAGGGTTTCGTCTACGAGCAGTACTTC.

This clonotype was detected ten times or more. The chain uses TRBV5-1 and TRBJ2-7, with 7 bases that match TRBD2. The CDR3 length is 14 residues. Germline CDR1 reads SGHRS; CDR2 reads YFSETQ. After removal of 5 bases from V and 3 bases from J, the junction contained 8 bases not matched to a gene. CDR3: CASRPTGGSYEQYF. The CDR3 DNA is TGCGCCAGCAGGCCCACGGGGGGTAGCTACGAGCAGTACTTC.

A note on this clonotype: A far larger clone is off by one base, so a read error is likely. V and J are TRBV11-3 and TRBJ1-1; possibly TRBD1 for D (5 bases). CDR1 SGHNT and CDR2 YENEEA come from the germline V gene. This CDR3 has 15 amino acids. V was shortened by 4 bases and J by 2 bases, with 14 bases between the two germline ends. The CDR3 loop is CASSSTPGVNTEAFF. CDR3 in DNA: TGTGCCAGCAGCTCCACGCCGGGGGTAAACACTGAAGCTTTCTTT.

DNA for the CDR3: TGTGCCAGCAGTCGTCCGGGACAGGGCTACACCTTC. Translating it yields CASSRPGQGYTF. This chain connects TRBV2 to TRBJ1-2; 7 nucleotides align to TRBD1. Germline trimming cut 5 bases from V and 8 bases from J; bases unmatched to any gene: 5. CDR3 size: 12 residues. Germline CDR1 SNHLY, CDR2 FYNNEI.

This clonotype was recorded a few times. The V call is TRBV4-3, the J call TRBJ2-1, with D hard to call. V dropped 2 bases and J dropped 9 bases, with 14 bases sitting between them. Germline lookup yields CDR1 LGHNA and CDR2 YSLEER. The CDR3 spans 14 residues. The CDR3 here is CASSQTHIRAEQFF. In DNA form, the CDR3 reads TGCGCCAGCAGCCAAACCCATATTCGAGCTGAGCAGTTCTTC.

In its sample, this clonotype was seen many times. J is TRBJ1-2 and V is TRBV19; D is unclear. V was trimmed by 0 bases and J by 0 bases, leaving 5 bases between them. The germline CDR1 and CDR2 sequences are LNHDA and SQIVND (reference sequence). This CDR3 is built from 14 residues. The CDR3 protein is CASSIDETNYGYTF. The CDR3 DNA sequence: TGTGCCAGTAGTATAGACGAAACTAACTATGGCTACACCTTC. Combining the CDR3 with reference TRBV19 and TRBJ1-2 gives the whole variable domain DGGITQSPKYLFRKEGQNVTLSCEQNLNHDAMYWYRQDPGQGLRLIYYSQIVNDFQKGDIAEGYSVSREKKESFPLTVTSAQKNPTAFYLCASSIDETNYGYTFGSGTRLTVV.

This rearrangement joins TRBV6-2 or TRBV6-3 to TRBJ1-1; the D is unclear. Trimming left V 5 bases short and J 11 bases short, with 9 bases between. The length of the CDR3 is 10 residues. The germline V gene encodes CDR1 MNHEY and CDR2 SVGEGT. The CDR3 DNA follows: TGTGCCAGCAGTGCGATAGGGGCTTTCTTT. Translating it yields CASSAIGAFF.